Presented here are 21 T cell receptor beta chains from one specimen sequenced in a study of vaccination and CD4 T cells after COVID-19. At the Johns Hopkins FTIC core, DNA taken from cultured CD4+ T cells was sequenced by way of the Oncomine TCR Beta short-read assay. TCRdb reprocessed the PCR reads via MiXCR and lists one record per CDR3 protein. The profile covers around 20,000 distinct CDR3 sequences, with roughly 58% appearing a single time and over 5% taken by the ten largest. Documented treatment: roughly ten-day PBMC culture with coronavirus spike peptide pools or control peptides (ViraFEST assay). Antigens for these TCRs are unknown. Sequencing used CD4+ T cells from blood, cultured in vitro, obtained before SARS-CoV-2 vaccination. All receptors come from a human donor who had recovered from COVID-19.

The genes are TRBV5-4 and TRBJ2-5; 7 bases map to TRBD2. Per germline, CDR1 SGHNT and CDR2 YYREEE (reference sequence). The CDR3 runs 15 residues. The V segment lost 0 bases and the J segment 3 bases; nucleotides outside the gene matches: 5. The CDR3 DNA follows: TGTGCCAGCAGCTTGGGACGGGGGGATGAAGAGACCCAGTACTTC. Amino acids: CASSLGRGDEETQYF.

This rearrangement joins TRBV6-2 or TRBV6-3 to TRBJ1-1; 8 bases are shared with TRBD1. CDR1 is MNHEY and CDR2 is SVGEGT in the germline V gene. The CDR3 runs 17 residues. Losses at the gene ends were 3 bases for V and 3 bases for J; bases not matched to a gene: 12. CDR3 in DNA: TGTGCCAGCAGTTATTTCCCCCGCAGGGGGCAGGACACTGAAGCTTTCTTT. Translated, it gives CASSYFPRRGQDTEAFF.

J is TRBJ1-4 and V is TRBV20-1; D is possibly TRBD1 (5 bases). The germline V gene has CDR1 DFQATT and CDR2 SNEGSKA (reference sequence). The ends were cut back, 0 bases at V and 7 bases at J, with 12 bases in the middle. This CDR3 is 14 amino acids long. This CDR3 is CSARDSQGSEKLFF. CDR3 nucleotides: TGCAGTGCTAGAGATTCTCAGGGTAGTGAAAAACTGTTTTTT.

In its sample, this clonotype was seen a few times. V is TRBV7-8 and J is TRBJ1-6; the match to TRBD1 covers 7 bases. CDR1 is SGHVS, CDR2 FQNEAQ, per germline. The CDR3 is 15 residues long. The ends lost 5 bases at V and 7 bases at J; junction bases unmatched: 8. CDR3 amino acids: CASSLPGQLNSPLHF. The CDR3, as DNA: TGTGCCAGCAGCCTGCCGGGACAGTTAAATTCACCCCTCCACTTT. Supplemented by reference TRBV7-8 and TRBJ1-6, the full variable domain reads GAGVSQSPRYKVAKRGQDVALRCDPISGHVSLFWYQQALGQGPEFLTYFQNEAQLDKSGLPSDRFFAERPEGSVSTLKIQRTQQEDSAVYLCASSLPGQLNSPLHFGNGTRLTVT.

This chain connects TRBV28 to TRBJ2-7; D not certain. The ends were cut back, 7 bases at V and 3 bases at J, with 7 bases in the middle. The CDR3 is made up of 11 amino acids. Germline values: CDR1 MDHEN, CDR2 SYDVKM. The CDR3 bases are TGTGCCAGCACCGAGAACTACGAGCAGTACTTC. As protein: CASTENYEQYF. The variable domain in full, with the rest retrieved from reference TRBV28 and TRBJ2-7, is DVKVTQSSRYLVKRTGEKVFLECVQDMDHENMFWYRQDPGLGLRLIYFSYDVKMKEKGDIPEGYSVSREKKERFSLILESASTNQTSMYLCASTENYEQYFGPGTRLTVT.

DNA for the CDR3: TGTGCCAGTAGTTCTGAACACCGGGCAGATACGCAGTATTTT. Protein sequence: CASSSEHRADTQYF. The genes are TRBV19 and TRBJ2-3; no clear D gene. Trimming took off 5 bases at V and 4 bases at J, with 13 bases between the two ends. Per germline, CDR1 LNHDA and CDR2 SQIVND (reference sequence). This CDR3 is 14 amino acids long. Filled out from reference TRBV19 and TRBJ2-3, the complete variable domain reads DGGITQSPKYLFRKEGQNVTLSCEQNLNHDAMYWYRQDPGQGLRLIYYSQIVNDFQKGDIAEGYSVSREKKESFPLTVTSAQKNPTAFYLCASSSEHRADTQYFGPGTRLTVL.

The CDR3 bases are TGTGCCAGCAGACGACCTAACACTGAAGCTTTCTTT. Its protein product is CASRRPNTEAFF. The chain carries TRBV6-2 or TRBV6-3 and TRBJ1-1, with D unclear. Germline V lookup: CDR1 MNHEY, CDR2 SVGEGT. V lost 6 bases to trimming and J lost 2 bases, with 7 bases between them. This CDR3 has 12 residues.

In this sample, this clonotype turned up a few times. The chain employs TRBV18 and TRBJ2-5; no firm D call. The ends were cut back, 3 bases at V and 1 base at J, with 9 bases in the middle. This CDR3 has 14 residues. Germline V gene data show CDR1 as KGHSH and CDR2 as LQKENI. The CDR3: CASSPQLSQETQYF. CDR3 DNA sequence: TGTGCCAGCTCACCGCAGCTAAGCCAAGAGACCCAGTACTTC.

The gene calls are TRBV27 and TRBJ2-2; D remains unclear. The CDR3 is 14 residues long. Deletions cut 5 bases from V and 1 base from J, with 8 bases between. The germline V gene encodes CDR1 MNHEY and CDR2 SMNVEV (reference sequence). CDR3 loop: CASSRTVNTGELFF. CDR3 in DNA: TGTGCCAGCAGTAGGACGGTGAACACCGGGGAGCTGTTTTTT.

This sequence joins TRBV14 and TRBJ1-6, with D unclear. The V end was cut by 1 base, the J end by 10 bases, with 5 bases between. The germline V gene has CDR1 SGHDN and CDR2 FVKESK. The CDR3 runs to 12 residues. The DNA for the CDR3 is TGTGCCAGCAGCCAAGTTTCCTCACCCCTCCACTTT. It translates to CASSQVSSPLHF.

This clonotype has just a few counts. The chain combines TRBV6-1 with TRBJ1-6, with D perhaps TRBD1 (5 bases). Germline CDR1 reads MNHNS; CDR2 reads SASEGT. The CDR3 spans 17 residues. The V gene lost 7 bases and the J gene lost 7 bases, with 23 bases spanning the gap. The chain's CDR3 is CASIRTRDGVGNSPLHF. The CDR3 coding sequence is TGTGCCAGCATTCGAACACGGGACGGAGTTGGGAATTCACCCCTCCACTTT.

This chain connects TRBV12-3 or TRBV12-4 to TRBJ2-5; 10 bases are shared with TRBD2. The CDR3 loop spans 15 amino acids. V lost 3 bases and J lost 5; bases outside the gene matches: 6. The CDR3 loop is CASSFGTSGMETQYF. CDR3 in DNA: TGTGCCAGCAGTTTTGGTACTAGCGGGATGGAGACCCAGTACTTC.

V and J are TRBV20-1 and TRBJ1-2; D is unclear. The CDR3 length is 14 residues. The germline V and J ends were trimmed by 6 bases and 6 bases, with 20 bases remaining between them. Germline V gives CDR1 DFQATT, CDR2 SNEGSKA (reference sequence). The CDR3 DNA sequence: TGCAGTGCCTCGCCCGCTACGGGTGGGGATGGCTACACCTTC. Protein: CSASPATGGDGYTF.

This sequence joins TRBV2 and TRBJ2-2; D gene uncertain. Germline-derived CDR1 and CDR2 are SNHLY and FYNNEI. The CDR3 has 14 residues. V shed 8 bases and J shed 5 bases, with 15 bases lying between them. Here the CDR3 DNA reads TGTGCCAGCCGTATGTTGGGCCTGACCGGGGAGCTGTTTTTT. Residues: CASRMLGLTGELFF. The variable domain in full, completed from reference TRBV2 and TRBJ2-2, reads EPEVTQTPSHQVTQMGQEVILRCVPISNHLYFYWYRQILGQKVEFLVSFYNNEISEKSEIFDDQFSVERPDGSNFTLKIRSTKLEDSAMYFCASRMLGLTGELFFGEGSRLTVL.

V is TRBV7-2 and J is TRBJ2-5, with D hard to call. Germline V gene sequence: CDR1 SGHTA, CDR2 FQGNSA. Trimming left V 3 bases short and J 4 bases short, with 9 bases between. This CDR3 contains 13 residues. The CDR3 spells CASSFRTRETQYF. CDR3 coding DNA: TGTGCCAGCAGCTTCCGGACCCGAGAGACCCAGTACTTC.

This chain's CDR3 is CATQKQGSGNTEAFF. In DNA, the CDR3 is TGTGCCACCCAGAAACAGGGTAGCGGGAACACTGAAGCTTTCTTT. The V gene is TRBV6-2 or TRBV6-3, the J gene TRBJ1-1, with a tentative D call TRBD1 (6 bases). Germline V CDR1 and CDR2: MNHEY, SVGEGT. The CDR3 has 15 residues. V lost 10 bases to trimming and J lost 1 base, with 19 bases between them.

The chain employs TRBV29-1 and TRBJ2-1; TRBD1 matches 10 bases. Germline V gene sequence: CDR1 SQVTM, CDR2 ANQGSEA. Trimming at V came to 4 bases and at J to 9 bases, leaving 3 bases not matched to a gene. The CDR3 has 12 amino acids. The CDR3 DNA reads TGCAGCGTTGGGGGACAGGGGATTGAGCAGTTCTTC. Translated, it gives CSVGGQGIEQFF.

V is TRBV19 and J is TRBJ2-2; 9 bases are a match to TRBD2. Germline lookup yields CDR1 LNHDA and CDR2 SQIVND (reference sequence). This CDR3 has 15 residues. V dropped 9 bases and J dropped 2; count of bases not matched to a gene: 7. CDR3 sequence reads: CASRLAGANTGELFF. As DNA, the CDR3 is TGTGCCAGCCGCTTAGCGGGAGCAAACACCGGGGAGCTGTTTTTT.

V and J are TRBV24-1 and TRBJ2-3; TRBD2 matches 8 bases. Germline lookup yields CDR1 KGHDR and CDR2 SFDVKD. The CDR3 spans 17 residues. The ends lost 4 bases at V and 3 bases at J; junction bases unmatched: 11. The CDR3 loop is CATSESSGFPGTDTQYF. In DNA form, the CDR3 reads TGTGCCACCAGTGAGTCTAGCGGGTTCCCCGGAACAGATACGCAGTATTTT.

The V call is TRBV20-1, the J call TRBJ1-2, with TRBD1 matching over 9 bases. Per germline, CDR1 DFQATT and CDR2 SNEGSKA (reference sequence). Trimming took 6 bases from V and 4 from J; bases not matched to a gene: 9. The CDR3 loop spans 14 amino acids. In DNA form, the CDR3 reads TGCAGTGCAACACAGGGGGCGAATTTCTATGGCTACACCTTC. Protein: CSATQGANFYGYTF.

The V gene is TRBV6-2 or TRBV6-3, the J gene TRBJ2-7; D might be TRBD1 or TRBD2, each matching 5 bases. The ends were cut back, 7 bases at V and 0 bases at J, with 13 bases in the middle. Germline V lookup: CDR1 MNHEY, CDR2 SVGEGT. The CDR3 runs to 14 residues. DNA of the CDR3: TGTGCCAGCATGGGGGATCCTGCCTCCTACGAGCAGTACTTC. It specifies CASMGDPASYEQYF.